The TCR beta chain described here comes from a study of chemoradiotherapy in HPV16-positive cancers. Study-wide results and limits: HPV-specific T cells were functionally defined from only two HPV16-positive patients. HPV-responsive T-cell expansion during chemoradiotherapy was linked to improved recurrence-free survival in HPV16-positive patients. During treatment, candidate HPV-specific clones and E7-related motifs expanded in tumor.

V lost 5 bases to trimming and J lost 0 bases, with 10 bases between them. CDR1 SEHNR and CDR2 FQNEAQ come from the germline V gene (reference sequence). The CDR3 spans 15 residues. The table came from immunoSEQ multiplex PCR; TCRdb's copy has only in-frame clones and leaves some out. The top ten clones hold 13% to 15% of a sample with about 17,000 clones, roughly nine tenths of them seen once. Over chemoradiotherapy, repertoires were sampled more than once. On this clone itself: Its target is unknown.

The genes are TRBV7-9 and TRBJ1-4; D gene ambiguous. Source: blood, taken from a patient who underwent chemoradiotherapy. This TCR was recovered from a human donor with HPV-associated anogenital cancer. The CDR3 region has the DNA TGTGCCAGCAGCCCCCCCCAGGCAACTAATGAAAAACTGTTTTTT. Translated, it gives CASSPPQATNEKLFF.